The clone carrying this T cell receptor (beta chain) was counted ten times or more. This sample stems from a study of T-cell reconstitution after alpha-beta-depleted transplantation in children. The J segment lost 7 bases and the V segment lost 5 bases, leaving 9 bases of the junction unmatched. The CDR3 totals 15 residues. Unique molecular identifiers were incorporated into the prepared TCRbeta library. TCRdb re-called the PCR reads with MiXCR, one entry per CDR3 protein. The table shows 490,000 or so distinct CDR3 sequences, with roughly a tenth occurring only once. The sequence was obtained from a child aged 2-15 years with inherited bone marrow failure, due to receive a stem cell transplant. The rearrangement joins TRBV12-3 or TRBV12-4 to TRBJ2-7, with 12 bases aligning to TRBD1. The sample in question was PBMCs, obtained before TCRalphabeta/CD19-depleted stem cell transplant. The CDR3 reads CASSPGTGGAWEQYF. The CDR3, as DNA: TGTGCCAGCAGTCCTGGGACAGGGGGCGCGTGGGAGCAGTACTTC.